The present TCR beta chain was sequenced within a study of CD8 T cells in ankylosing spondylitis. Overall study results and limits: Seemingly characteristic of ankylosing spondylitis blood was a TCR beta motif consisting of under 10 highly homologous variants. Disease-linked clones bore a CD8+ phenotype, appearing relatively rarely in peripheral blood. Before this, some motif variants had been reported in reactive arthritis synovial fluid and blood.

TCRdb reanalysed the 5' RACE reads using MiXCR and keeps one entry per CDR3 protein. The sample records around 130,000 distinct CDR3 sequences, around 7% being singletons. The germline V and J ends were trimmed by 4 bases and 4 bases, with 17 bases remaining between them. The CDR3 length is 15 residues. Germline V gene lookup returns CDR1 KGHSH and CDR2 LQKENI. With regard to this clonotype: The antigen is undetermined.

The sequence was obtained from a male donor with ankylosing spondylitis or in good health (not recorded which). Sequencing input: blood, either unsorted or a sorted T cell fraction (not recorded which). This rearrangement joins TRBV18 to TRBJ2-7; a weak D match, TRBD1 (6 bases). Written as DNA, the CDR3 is TGTGCCAGCTCACAGGGCGGTGGGACACCATACGAGCAGTACTTC. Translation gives CASSQGGGTPYEQYF.